A single sample is the source of the 9 T cell receptor beta chains below, sequenced in a study of cytomegalovirus exposure and HLA in healthy donors. PCR primers comprised 60 Vbeta and 13 Jbeta primers. Measured with immunoSEQ multiplex PCR; TCRdb has only the in-frame clones, and not every one. The profile shows roughly 190,000 clones, roughly 82% of them singletons. Sequencing was performed on PBMCs. The receptor set was obtained from a woman aged 45-65 years in good health and CMV-seropositive.

The rearrangement uses TRBV19 and TRBJ1-1; D is uncertain. Per germline, CDR1 LNHDA and CDR2 SQIVND (reference sequence). This CDR3 spans 14 amino acids. Trimming pared 1 base from V and 9 bases from J, leaving 15 bases between. CDR3 in amino acids: CASSIVPLTYQAFF. Written as DNA, the CDR3 is TGTGCCAGTAGTATAGTACCGCTAACGTATCAAGCTTTCTTT.

Only one count was recorded for this clone. This rearrangement joins TRBV4-1 to TRBJ2-5; TRBD1 might be the D (6 bases). Between the trimmed V and J ends, which lost 0 bases and 5 bases, there was a span of 10 bases. CDR3 size: 14 residues. The germline V gene encodes CDR1 MGHRA and CDR2 YSYEKL. CDR3 region: CASSQENRAETQYF. The CDR3 region has the DNA TGCGCCAGCAGCCAAGAGAACAGGGCGGAGACCCAGTACTTC.

This clone was seen just once. The chain uses TRBV18 and TRBJ1-6, with 10 bases aligning to TRBD1. Losses at the gene ends were 2 bases for V and 5 bases for J; bases not matched to a gene: 12. Germline loops: CDR1 KGHSH, CDR2 LQKENI. The CDR3 has 19 residues. The chain's CDR3 is CASSPSFVTGTGDNSPLHF. Written as DNA, the CDR3 is TGTGCCAGCTCACCATCTTTTGTGACCGGGACAGGGGATAATTCACCCCTCCACTTT.

Regarding this clone: Germline is not matched at one junction end, which may reflect a read error. V gene TRBV7-8 combines with J gene TRBJ2-3; possibly TRBD2 for D (6 bases). This CDR3 has 15 residues. In germline, CDR1 is SGHVS, CDR2 FQNEAQ. The CDR3 DNA is TGTGCCAGCAGCCCCCCAGGAGGGACCACATATACGCAGTATTTT. It translates to CASSPPGGTTYTQYF.

The V gene is TRBV9, the J gene TRBJ2-1, with 9 bases aligning to TRBD2. The V and J ends lost 0 bases and 8 bases, in that order; junction bases with no gene match: 3. Germline V gene lookup returns CDR1 SGDLS and CDR2 YYNGEE. CDR3 length: 14 amino acids. The CDR3 region is CASSVGGGDYEQFF. CDR3 nucleotide sequence: TGTGCCAGCAGCGTAGGCGGGGGGGACTATGAGCAGTTCTTC.

In this sample, this clone turned up once. The chain joins TRBV18 to TRBJ2-7; 12 bases map to TRBD2. The CDR3 spans 15 residues. V lost 6 bases to trimming and J lost 5 bases; unmatched junction nucleotides: 8. CDR1 KGHSH and CDR2 LQKENI come from the germline V gene. CDR3 sequence (DNA): TGTGCCAGCTCTGGAACTAGCGGGGGGATCGACGAGCAGTACTTC. Protein product: CASSGTSGGIDEQYF.

The chain couples TRBV28 to TRBJ2-7; 9 bases map to TRBD1. V trimming: 4 bases; J trimming: 5 bases; junction bases outside the gene matches: 6. The CDR3 is 14 residues long. The V gene's germline CDR1 is MDHEN and CDR2 SYDVKM. The CDR3 protein is CASSSRDRVHEQYF. DNA of the CDR3: TGTGCCAGCAGTTCCCGGGACAGGGTTCACGAGCAGTACTTC.

The CDR3 protein is CASSTRSGGPPYEQYF. DNA for the CDR3: TGTGCCAGCAGCACACGGAGCGGGGGGCCCCCCTACGAGCAGTACTTC. This chain joins TRBV7-3 and TRBJ2-7; 9 bases match TRBD2. Germline V gives CDR1 SGHTA, CDR2 FQGTGA. After removal of 5 bases from V and 2 bases from J, the junction contained 10 bases not matched to a gene. The CDR3 has 16 amino acids.

The J gene is TRBJ2-2, the V gene TRBV19, with D possibly matching TRBD2 (7 bases). CDR3 size: 15 residues. Germline CDR1 reads LNHDA; CDR2 reads SQIVND (reference sequence). The germline V and J ends were trimmed by 5 bases and 5 bases, with 15 bases remaining between them. The CDR3 loop reads CASSRGGGKTGELFF. The DNA for the CDR3 is TGTGCCAGTAGTCGAGGGGGGGGGAAGACCGGGGAGCTGTTTTTT. The full variable domain, in which reference TRBV19 and TRBJ2-2 provide the parts outside the CDR3, is DGGITQSPKYLFRKEGQNVTLSCEQNLNHDAMYWYRQDPGQGLRLIYYSQIVNDFQKGDIAEGYSVSREKKESFPLTVTSAQKNPTAFYLCASSRGGGKTGELFFGEGSRLTVL.